This T cell receptor beta chain appears in the sequencing data of a study of Graves' ophthalmopathy and Graves' hyperthyroidism. For the study at large: Peripheral blood sampling preceded any treatment and occurred at initial diagnosis. Study results and caveats: Prediction of ophthalmopathy progression reached 70.59% sensitivity and approximately 74% specificity.

In germline, CDR1 is MDHEN, CDR2 SYDVKM. This CDR3 has 14 residues. The germline V and J ends were trimmed by 10 bases and 4 bases, with 14 bases remaining between them. The TCR beta CDR3 regions underwent amplification from RNA transcripts. First-round RT-PCR employed HTBI primers, with a second-round multiplex PCR after it. TCRdb reprocessed the multiplex PCR reads with MiXCR, giving one entry per CDR3 protein. The sample contains 150,000 or so distinct CDR3 sequences, 39% of which appear only once. This clonotype was detected many times. The antigen is undetermined. The source material was peripheral blood. The rearrangement uses TRBV28 and TRBJ2-6; D perhaps matches TRBD2 (5 bases). The clonotype originates from a man aged 25-45 years with Graves' ophthalmopathy. The DNA for the CDR3 is TGTGCCACCGTAGAGGGTCCGGGGGCCAACGTCCTGACTTTC. Translating gives CATVEGPGANVLTF. Combining the CDR3 with reference TRBV28 and TRBJ2-6 gives the whole variable domain DVKVTQSSRYLVKRTGEKVFLECVQDMDHENMFWYRQDPGLGLRLIYFSYDVKMKEKGDIPEGYSVSREKKERFSLILESASTNQTSMYLCATVEGPGANVLTFGAGSRLTVL.